This record concerns one T cell receptor beta chain sequence. CDR1 is LNHDA, CDR2 SQIVND, per germline (reference sequence). This CDR3 contains 17 residues. V dropped 7 bases and J dropped 0 bases, with 19 bases sitting between them. The method was immunoSEQ multiplex PCR; TCRdb's version includes in-frame clones alone and lacks a portion of them. The sample yields 600,000 to 750,000 clones, less than 95% seen once. The record originates from a study of shared clonotypes between healthy human individuals. The TCR originated in a man between 18 and 35 years old in good health. Some clones in this sample may be carry-over from other donors' samples. The rearrangement joins TRBV19 to TRBJ2-1; unclear D gene. The source material was memory CD8+ T cells from PBMCs. Described subset: CD45RO+ cells pooled with CCR7-negative TemRA cells. DNA of the CDR3: TGTGCCAGTAATCCCCTAGGACGTGACTCCTCCTACAATGAGCAGTTCTTC. It encodes CASNPLGRDSSYNEQFF.